The clone carrying this TCR beta chain was recorded a few times. What it recognizes is unknown. Between the trimmed V and J ends, which lost 6 bases and 7 bases, there was a span of 12 bases. The CDR3 runs 12 residues. Germline lookup yields CDR1 MNHEY and CDR2 SVGAGI. The primer mix had 60 Vbeta and 13 Jbeta primers. Sequencing used immunoSEQ multiplex PCR; TCRdb keeps in-frame clones, though not all of them. The repertoire includes more than 150,000 clones, roughly 75% of them detected once, and roughly 2% sits in the top ten. The data originate from a study of cytomegalovirus exposure and HLA in healthy donors. Study-level information: Of the donors genotyped, 398 in all, about 76% fell in the Caucasian-associated ancestry cluster. Findings and limits, study-wide: TRBV6-2, TRBV6-3 and some other V segments were unresolvable in 87-base-pair reads.

The sequencing input was PBMCs. This chain connects TRBV6-5 to TRBJ1-2, with D perhaps matching TRBD1 (6 bases). The receptor comes from a woman in her twenties or thirties in good health and CMV-seronegative. The CDR3 loop is CASSDRFGGYTF. DNA for the CDR3: TGTGCCAGCAGCGACAGGTTTGGTGGCTACACCTTC.